This T cell receptor (beta chain) was found in a study of post-analysis software for immune sequencing data (dated by TCRdb to the mid-2010s). Turning to the overall study: Recorded disease courses included relapsing-remitting, secondary progressive and progressive-relapsing multiple sclerosis, with some patients lacking subtype annotation. The multiple sclerosis patient repertoires were compared with approximately 11 previously published healthy control repertoires from donors aged 6 to 25 years. A subset of samples was prepared in parallel using single-end sample barcoding, then pooled and co-amplified after Illumina adapter ligation.

The CDR1 and CDR2 encoded by the germline V gene are MDHEN and SYDVKM. A distance of 12 bases separates the germline ends of V and J, which lose 4 bases and 0 bases respectively. The CDR3 measures 15 amino acids from cysteine to phenylalanine. Only the CDR3 DNA is retained, 45 bases long and in frame from the first base. Concerning this clonotype: No antigen is known for it. The sample holds no much larger clone one base away, and base qualities are not on file.

The library was prepared using PCR. Sequencing relied on an Illumina HiSeq 2500. Unique molecular identifiers were incorporated into TCR beta cDNA libraries to reduce PCR and sequencing biases. Roughly 500,000 cDNA molecules were obtained for every 1 to 10 million input T cells, so each molecule roughly corresponded to one T cell. Patient libraries were prepared and sequenced with the same protocol used for the earlier healthy control dataset. Samples belonging to the same batch were prepared together, multiplexed and sequenced on a shared HiSeq lane. Regarding the original processing steps: MIGEC was used to process the raw barcoded reads, and molecular identifier groups with only a single read were discarded before consensus assembly and CDR3 extraction. VDJtools was used for post-analysis of the clonotype tables, with diversity normalized by down-sampling every dataset to the smallest sample size. To correct batch-related cross-sample contamination, repertoire overlap clustering matched CDR3 amino acid sequences but not nucleotide sequences. The public sequencing data were trimmed at Q25 with fastp and processed into clonotypes with MiXCR by TCRdb, which kept only in-frame beta chains. A single entry per CDR3 protein holds the most common genes and DNA from its merged rows. The V and J calls follow TCRdb's processing rather than the paper's. The sample has more than 350,000 distinct CDR3 sequences on record, less than 40% of them singletons. Clones ranked in the top ten supply less than 8% of the sample.

General conclusions and limits of the study: The multiple sclerosis patient group was slightly younger than the control group. Patients showed significantly higher frequencies than controls for about five TRBV segments, among them TRBV5-6, TRBV5-1 and TRBV20-1. When samples were clustered directly using the F measure, samples prepared in the same batch co-clustered strongly, which prompted a batch-effect correction. Compared with controls, multiple sclerosis patients had significantly lower normalized Chao1 diversity, a finding suggesting substantial peripheral T-cell clonal expansion.

To demonstrate the VDJtools post-analysis software, the study profiled TCR beta repertoires from the peripheral blood of about a dozen young patients with multiple sclerosis. Multiple sclerosis patients were children and adolescents aged about 6 to 16 years. The sequence is built from TRBV28 and TRBJ1-2; the D gene cannot be named for sure. Sequencing was done on a sample of blood. This sequence originates from a girl aged 2 to 10 with multiple sclerosis. This receptor has the CDR3 CASSSIFRPNYGYTF. In nucleotide form, the sequence is TGTGCCAGCAGTTCCATCTTTCGACCTAACTATGGCTACACCTTC.